These 21 T cell receptor beta chains originate from one sample sequenced in a study of blood T cells in healthy people across ages. Alongside a J-beta primer mix, a sample-barcoded 5' primer served in a second PCR lasting roughly 7 to 11 cycles. TCRdb fed the 5' RACE reads into MiXCR, producing one record per CDR3 protein. This sample has around 710,000 distinct CDR3 sequences, with roughly 43% found just once. The sequencing sample was made of blood. The source of these receptors is a woman aged 55-69 years in good health.

This sequence joins TRBV3-1 and TRBJ2-1, with D possibly being TRBD2 (6 bases). This CDR3 has 15 residues. Trimming shortened V by 1 base and J by 8 bases, and 15 bases separated the two germline ends. From germline, CDR1 is LGHDT and CDR2 YNNKEL (reference sequence). The CDR3 nucleotides read TGTGCCAGCAGCCAAGTTCCGGCGGGGCCCCATGAGCAGTTCTTC. It specifies CASSQVPAGPHEQFF.

This clonotype was counted ten times or more. The V gene is TRBV5-6, the J gene TRBJ2-3; 7 positions match TRBD2. This CDR3 is built from 14 residues. The ends lost 4 bases at V and 3 bases at J; junction bases unmatched: 5. Germline V lookup: CDR1 SGHDT, CDR2 YYEEEE. The CDR3 nucleotides are TGTGCCAGCAGCCTACTAGCGTCTACAGATACGCAGTATTTT. Protein product: CASSLLASTDTQYF.

The chain joins TRBV18 to TRBJ2-3; D not resolved. The V end was cut by 2 bases, the J end by 2 bases, with 8 bases between. Germline-derived CDR1 and CDR2 are KGHSH and LQKENI. The CDR3 length is 14 residues. The CDR3 reads CASSPAQATDTQYF. As DNA, the CDR3 is TGTGCCAGCTCACCAGCGCAGGCCACAGATACGCAGTATTTT. The variable domain in full, completed from reference TRBV18 and TRBJ2-3, reads NAGVMQNPRHLVRRRGQEARLRCSPMKGHSHVYWYRQLPEEGLKFMVYLQKENIIDESGMPKERFSAEFPKEGPSILRIQQVVRGDSAAYFCASSPAQATDTQYFGPGTRLTVL.

To note about this clonotype: Without the conserved terminal phenylalanine or tryptophan, this CDR3 likely stems from a read error. This chain connects TRBV20-1 to TRBJ1-5; D uncertain. Germline V gene lookup returns CDR1 DFQATT and CDR2 SNEGSKA (reference sequence). This CDR3 region has 15 residues. V was pared by 6 bases and J by 6 bases, with 21 bases between. CDR3 in amino acids: CSALIPEGSSQPQHL. CDR3 nucleotides: TGCAGTGCCCTCATCCCAGAGGGATCTAGTCAGCCCCAGCATTTG.

V gene TRBV7-2 combines with J gene TRBJ1-4; tentative D call: TRBD1 (5 bases). This CDR3 has 16 amino acids. Germline V gives CDR1 SGHTA, CDR2 FQGNSA. The V end lost 4 bases, the J end lost 2 bases, and 14 bases lay between the germline ends. The CDR3 here is CASSWRRVETNEKLFF. The CDR3 DNA follows: TGTGCCAGCAGCTGGCGCAGGGTAGAGACTAATGAAAAACTGTTTTTT.

In its sample, this clonotype was seen a few times. This chain connects TRBV20-1 to TRBJ2-4, with D hard to call. This CDR3 has 15 amino acids. V was shortened by 3 bases and J by 0 bases, with 12 bases between the two germline ends. Germline loops: CDR1 DFQATT, CDR2 SNEGSKA (reference sequence). The CDR3 is CSASVPGLAKNIQYF. DNA of the CDR3: TGCAGTGCTAGTGTGCCTGGATTAGCCAAAAACATTCAGTACTTC.

This clonotype was counted ten times or more. The V gene is TRBV12-3 or TRBV12-4, the J gene TRBJ1-2, with a weak D call TRBD1 (6 bases). V was pared by 4 bases and J by 3 bases, with 15 bases between. This CDR3 has 15 amino acids. CDR3 coding DNA: TGTGCCAGCAGTTCACAGGGCGAGGGGGACTATGGCTACACCTTC. Amino acids: CASSSQGEGDYGYTF.

V usage is TRBV7-3 and J usage is TRBJ1-1; 7 bases are a match to TRBD1. J lost 0 bases, V lost 3 bases, and 7 bases had no gene match. The CDR3 loop spans 16 amino acids. From germline, CDR1 is SGHTA and CDR2 FQGTGA. CDR3: CASSFRHRGVNTEAFF. DNA for the CDR3: TGTGCCAGCAGCTTCCGCCACAGGGGAGTGAACACTGAAGCTTTCTTT.

This clonotype came up a few times. This chain links TRBV20-1 with TRBJ1-4; D remains ambiguous. The V gene lost 3 bases and the J gene lost 7 bases, with 12 bases spanning the gap. CDR1 is DFQATT and CDR2 is SNEGSKA in the germline V gene (reference sequence). The length of the CDR3 is 13 residues. As DNA, the CDR3 is TGCAGTGCTAGTGGGCAGGAGGGTGAAAAACTGTTTTTT. Its protein is CSASGQEGEKLFF.

About this clonotype: A much bigger clone sits one base away, suggesting this may be a read error. The chain combines TRBV25-1 with TRBJ2-7; 8 bases are a match to TRBD2. The CDR3 is 14 residues long. The V segment lost 5 bases and the J segment 2 bases; nucleotides outside the gene matches: 5. Germline V lookup: CDR1 MGHDK, CDR2 SYGVNS. CDR3 sequence (DNA): TGTGCCAGCAGTAAGCGGGAGAGCGCCTACGAGCAGTACTTC. Translation gives CASSKRESAYEQYF.

With regard to this clonotype: Relative to the germline gene, one junction end is altered; a read error may explain this. The chain uses TRBV5-1 and TRBJ2-3, with D unresolved. CDR3 length: 13 residues. Germline CDR1 SGHRS, CDR2 YFSETQ. The CDR3 protein is CASNLGRTDTQYF. CDR3 bases: TGCGCCAGCAACTTGGGCCGCACAGATACGCAGTATTTT.

The chain couples TRBV5-6 to TRBJ2-7, with a possible D match to TRBD1 (6 bases). Trimming shortened V by 4 bases and J by 5 bases, and 22 bases separated the two germline ends. CDR3 length: 16 residues. Germline V gene lookup returns CDR1 SGHDT and CDR2 YYEEEE. The CDR3 sequence: CASSLRADRHSNEQYF. The DNA for the CDR3 is TGTGCCAGCAGCCTTCGGGCGGACAGACATTCGAACGAGCAGTACTTC.

The chain joins TRBV20-1 to TRBJ1-1; no clear D gene. Trimming took off 1 base at V and 1 base at J, with 7 bases between the two ends. Germline-derived CDR1 and CDR2 are DFQATT and SNEGSKA (reference sequence). The length of the CDR3 is 13 residues. CDR3 region: CSARVAGNTEAFF. In DNA, the CDR3 is TGCAGTGCTAGAGTTGCGGGGAACACTGAAGCTTTCTTT.

This clonotype was seen a handful of times. This sequence joins TRBV7-2 and TRBJ2-7; the match to TRBD1 covers 7 bases. Germline V lookup: CDR1 SGHTA, CDR2 FQGNSA. J lost 3 bases, V lost 1 base, and 9 bases had no gene match. The CDR3 spans 16 residues. This chain's CDR3 is CASSLEVSDRVYEQYF. The CDR3 region has the DNA TGTGCCAGCAGCTTAGAGGTATCCGACAGGGTCTACGAGCAGTACTTC.

The J gene is TRBJ2-5, the V gene TRBV14, with a possible D match to TRBD2 (6 bases). This CDR3 contains 15 residues. The germline CDR1 and CDR2 sequences are SGHDN and FVKESK. The V end was cut by 0 bases, the J end by 4 bases, with 12 bases between. The CDR3 protein is CASSQDLGGGETQYF. The DNA for the CDR3 is TGTGCCAGCAGCCAAGATCTCGGGGGAGGAGAGACCCAGTACTTC.

A note on this clonotype: Mismatch with germline at one junction end may stem from a read error. The chain employs TRBV6-6 and TRBJ2-2; 7 nucleotides align to TRBD2. Germline V lookup: CDR1 MNHNY, CDR2 SVGAGI (reference sequence). This CDR3 contains 15 residues. The CDR3 is CAGSLASGTTGELFF. The DNA of the CDR3 is TGTGCCGGCAGTTTAGCTAGCGGCACCACCGGGGAGCTGTTTTTT.

The V and J genes are TRBV10-3 and TRBJ2-3, with D hard to call. The germline V and J ends were trimmed by 2 bases and 6 bases, with 6 bases remaining between them. Germline CDR1 ENHRY, CDR2 SYGVKD. The CDR3 extends over 12 amino acids. The CDR3 sequence: CAISEVGDTQYF. The CDR3 nucleotides read TGTGCCATCAGTGAGGTGGGGGATACGCAGTATTTT.

CDR3 amino acids: CASSLRKAGETQYF. The CDR3 bases are TGTGCCAGCAGCTTAAGGAAGGCAGGGGAGACCCAGTACTTC. The chain uses TRBV11-2 and TRBJ2-7; D possibly corresponds to TRBD1 (5 bases). The better agreement between TRBJ2-5 and the DNA end casts doubt on the J call. The CDR3 has 14 amino acids. CDR1 and CDR2 (germline): SGHAT, FQNNGV.

The chain carries TRBV11-3 and TRBJ1-5, with 8 positions matching TRBD1. Germline assignment: CDR1 SGHNT and CDR2 YENEEA. The CDR3 contains 14 residues. Trimming removed 4 bases from V and 5 bases from J; junction bases left unmatched: 4. For the CDR3, the DNA is TGTGCCAGCAGCTCCGACAGGGGTGATCAGCCCCAGCATTTT. This sequence encodes CASSSDRGDQPQHF. Using reference TRBV11-3 and TRBJ1-5 for the parts outside the CDR3, the full variable domain is EAGVVQSPRYKIIEKKQPVAFWCNPISGHNTLYWYLQNLGQGPELLIRYENEEAVDDSQLPKDRFSAERLKGVDSTLKIQPAELGDSAVYLCASSSDRGDQPQHFGDGTRLSIL.

This clonotype was seen once. The CDR3 loop is CASRWGGETQYF. The DNA of the CDR3 is TGTGCCAGTCGATGGGGGGGAGAGACCCAGTACTTC. This sequence joins TRBV12-3 or TRBV12-4 and TRBJ2-5, with 7 bases aligning to TRBD2. The CDR3 has 12 residues. The V gene end was trimmed by 9 bases and the J gene end by 4 bases; junction bases not matched to a gene: 5.

The count of this clonotype is one. The J gene is TRBJ2-2, the V gene TRBV27; TRBD1 agrees at 10 bases. This CDR3 is built from 16 residues. Germline CDR1 reads MNHEY; CDR2 reads SMNVEV (reference sequence). V lost 5 bases to trimming and J lost 3 bases; unmatched junction nucleotides: 6. The CDR3 spells CASSMTGGGYTGELFF. The CDR3 DNA sequence: TGTGCCAGCAGTATGACAGGGGGCGGGTACACCGGGGAGCTGTTTTTT.